These 14 T cell receptor beta chains share one sample of origin, sequenced in a study of cytomegalovirus exposure and HLA in healthy donors. PCR primers comprised 60 Vbeta and 13 Jbeta primers. TCRdb's table, derived via immunoSEQ multiplex PCR, lists solely in-frame clones and lacks some. The sample shows under 200,000 clones, around three quarters of them seen only once. Sequencing was performed on PBMCs. These receptors were collected from a woman between 50 and 59 years old in good health and CMV-seronegative.

The J gene is TRBJ2-2, the V gene TRBV4-1; 7 bases align to TRBD1. CDR3 length: 16 amino acids. Germline V gene sequence: CDR1 MGHRA, CDR2 YSYEKL. Trimming took 0 bases from V and 0 from J; bases not matched to a gene: 1. The chain's CDR3 is CASSQDRGSNTGELFF. The CDR3 DNA is TGCGCCAGCAGCCAAGACAGGGGGTCGAACACCGGGGAGCTGTTTTTT.

The sample holds a few counts of this clone. This chain connects TRBV5-1 to TRBJ1-5; D is perhaps TRBD1 (5 bases). Germline V CDR1 and CDR2: SGHRS, YFSETQ. The V end was cut by 0 bases, the J end by 3 bases, with 10 bases between. The CDR3 is 15 amino acids. CDR3 sequence: CASSLGRGPNQPQHF. In nucleotides, the CDR3 is TGCGCCAGCAGCTTGGGGAGGGGCCCCAATCAGCCCCAGCATTTT.

The chain uses TRBV20-1 and TRBJ1-2; TRBD1 might be the D (6 bases). Trimming left V 4 bases short and J 8 bases short, with 11 bases between. Germline V CDR1 and CDR2: DFQATT, SNEGSKA (reference sequence). The CDR3 contains 11 residues. The CDR3 coding sequence is TGCAGTGCTACCGACAGGAGCGGCTACACCTTC. Encoded protein: CSATDRSGYTF.

The rearrangement links TRBV18 to TRBJ2-1; tentative D call: TRBD1 (6 bases). CDR1 and CDR2 (germline): KGHSH, LQKENI. The CDR3 totals 15 residues. V lost 2 bases and J lost 8, with 16 bases in between. The CDR3 nucleotides are TGTGCCAGCTCACCAGAGGGACAACGGTTTTATGAGCAGTTCTTC. Translated: CASSPEGQRFYEQFF. The full variable domain, rest sourced from reference TRBV18 and TRBJ2-1, is NAGVMQNPRHLVRRRGQEARLRCSPMKGHSHVYWYRQLPEEGLKFMVYLQKENIIDESGMPKERFSAEFPKEGPSILRIQQVVRGDSAAYFCASSPEGQRFYEQFFGPGTRLTVL.

This clone was counted ten times or more. The J gene is TRBJ1-1, the V gene TRBV6-1, with 7 bases matching TRBD1. Germline CDR1 and CDR2: MNHNS and SASEGT. Losses at the gene ends were 8 bases for V and 14 bases for J; bases not matched to a gene: 11. This CDR3 region has 11 residues. The CDR3 DNA reads TGTGCCAGCTTATTAGGACAGGCCTCCTTCTTT. Translating it yields CASLLGQASFF.

The chain couples TRBV7-7 to TRBJ2-2; 9 nucleotides agree with TRBD2. CDR1 is SSHAT and CDR2 is FNYEAQ in the germline V gene (reference sequence). The CDR3 sequence is 14 residues long. CDR3 loop: CASQAGGNTGELFF. CDR3 in DNA: TGTGCTAGCCAAGCGGGAGGGAACACCGGGGAGCTGTTTTTT.

J is TRBJ1-5 and V is TRBV7-2, with 7 bases aligning to TRBD1. V dropped 5 bases and J dropped 0; count of bases not matched to a gene: 13. Germline V lookup: CDR1 SGHTA, CDR2 FQGNSA. The CDR3 has 18 amino acids. The DNA of the CDR3 is TGTGCCAGCAGCCCAGGGACAGTAGGTGCCTATAGCAATCAGCCCCAGCATTTT. It codes for CASSPGTVGAYSNQPQHF.

The chain couples TRBV9 to TRBJ1-2, with D unresolved. Germline loops: CDR1 SGDLS, CDR2 YYNGEE. This CDR3 spans 12 amino acids. V was clipped by 4 bases and J by 8 bases, with 12 bases between them. The chain's CDR3 is CASSPNFMGYTF. The CDR3 nucleotides read TGTGCCAGCAGCCCGAACTTTATGGGCTACACCTTC.

The V call is TRBV9, the J call TRBJ1-5; D is unclear. The ends were cut back, 4 bases at V and 4 bases at J, with 15 bases in the middle. Germline V CDR1 and CDR2: SGDLS, YYNGEE. CDR3 length: 15 residues. CDR3 DNA: TGTGCCAGCAGCCCGGAGGCCTGGGGAAATCAGCCCCAGCATTTT. Its translation is CASSPEAWGNQPQHF.

This chain uses TRBV7-9 with TRBJ2-2; perhaps TRBD2 as D (7 bases). The CDR3 length is 14 residues. The V and J ends lost 5 bases and 6 bases respectively, with 13 bases between them. Germline loops: CDR1 SEHNR, CDR2 FQNEAQ (reference sequence). The CDR3, as DNA: TGTGCCAGCAGCCGCCTAGGGGGGGCCGGGGAGCTGTTTTTT. This codes for CASSRLGGAGELFF.

This clone was seen just once. This rearrangement joins TRBV18 to TRBJ2-6; 11 bases match TRBD1. The V gene's germline CDR1 is KGHSH and CDR2 LQKENI. V shed 2 bases and J 0 bases; nucleotides not matched to a gene: 6. The CDR3 has 19 amino acids. CDR3 residues: CASSPSDRGLSSGANVLTF. The CDR3 bases are TGTGCCAGCTCACCATCGGACAGGGGGCTGAGCTCTGGGGCCAACGTCCTGACTTTC.

The gene calls are TRBV30 and TRBJ2-7, with TRBD1 identical over 10 bases. CDR3 length: 13 amino acids. In germline, CDR1 is GTSNPN, CDR2 SVGIG (reference sequence). Unmatched junction bases numbered 3, after V lost 5 bases and J lost 2 bases. CDR3 amino acids: CAWGTGAPYEQYF. CDR3 nucleotide sequence: TGTGCCTGGGGGACAGGGGCCCCCTACGAGCAGTACTTC.

This clone has just one count. This chain connects TRBV5-6 to TRBJ2-2; TRBD1 aligns across 12 bases. The CDR3 loop spans 18 amino acids. V shed 3 bases, J shed 4 bases, and the junction held 10 bases outside the gene matches. Germline lookup yields CDR1 SGHDT and CDR2 YYEEEE. The CDR3 DNA reads TGTGCCAGCAGCTCGCCTTCGGGGGGACAGGGGGCCACCGGGGAGCTGTTTTTT. It encodes CASSSPSGGQGATGELFF.

The J gene is TRBJ2-3, the V gene TRBV5-1; D is unresolved. Germline V gene data show CDR1 as SGHRS and CDR2 as YFSETQ. V was cut by 1 base and J by 5 bases, with 11 bases left in between. This CDR3 comprises 14 residues. The CDR3 DNA reads TGCGCCAGCAGCTTGACCCTGTCCGGAGATACGCAGTATTTT. Its protein product is CASSLTLSGDTQYF.